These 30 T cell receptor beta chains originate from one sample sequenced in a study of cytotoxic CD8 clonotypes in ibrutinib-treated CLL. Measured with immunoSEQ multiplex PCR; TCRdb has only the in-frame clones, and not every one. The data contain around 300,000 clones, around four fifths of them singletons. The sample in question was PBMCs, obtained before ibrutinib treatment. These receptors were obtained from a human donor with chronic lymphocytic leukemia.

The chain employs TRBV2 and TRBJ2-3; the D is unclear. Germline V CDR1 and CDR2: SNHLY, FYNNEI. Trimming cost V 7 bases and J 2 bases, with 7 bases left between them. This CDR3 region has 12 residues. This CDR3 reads CASNLNTDTQYF. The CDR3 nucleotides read TGTGCCAGCAACCTGAACACAGATACGCAGTATTTT. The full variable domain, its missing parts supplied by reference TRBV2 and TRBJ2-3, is EPEVTQTPSHQVTQMGQEVILRCVPISNHLYFYWYRQILGQKVEFLVSFYNNEISEKSEIFDDQFSVERPDGSNFTLKIRSTKLEDSAMYFCASNLNTDTQYFGPGTRLTVL.

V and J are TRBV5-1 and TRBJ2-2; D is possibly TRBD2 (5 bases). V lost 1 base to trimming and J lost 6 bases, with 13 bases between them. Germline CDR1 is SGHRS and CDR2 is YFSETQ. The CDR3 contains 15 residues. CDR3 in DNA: TGCGCCAGCAGCTTGTCAGTGGGAGACTCCGGGGAGCTGTTTTTT. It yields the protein CASSLSVGDSGELFF.

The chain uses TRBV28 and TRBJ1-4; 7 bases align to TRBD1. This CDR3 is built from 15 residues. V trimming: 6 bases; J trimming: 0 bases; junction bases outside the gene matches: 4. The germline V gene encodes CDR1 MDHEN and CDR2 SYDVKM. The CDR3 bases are TGTGCCAGCAGAGGACAGGATGCAACTAATGAAAAACTGTTTTTT. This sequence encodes CASRGQDATNEKLFF.

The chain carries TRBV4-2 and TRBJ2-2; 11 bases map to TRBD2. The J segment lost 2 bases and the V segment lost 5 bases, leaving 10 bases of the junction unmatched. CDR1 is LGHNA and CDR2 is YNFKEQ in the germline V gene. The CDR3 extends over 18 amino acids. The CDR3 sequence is CASSTGGLAGGNTGELFF. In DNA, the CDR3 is TGTGCCAGCAGCACGGGTGGGCTAGCGGGAGGAAACACCGGGGAGCTGTTTTTT.

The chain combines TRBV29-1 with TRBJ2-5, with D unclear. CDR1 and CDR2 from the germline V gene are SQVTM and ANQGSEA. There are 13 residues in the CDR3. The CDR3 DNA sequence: TGCAGTTATAAGGACCAGACACAAGAGACCCAGTACTTC. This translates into CSYKDQTQETQYF.

CDR3 nucleotide sequence: TGTGCCAGTAGGGACCGGGACAGGGGATACGAGCAGTACTTC. Residues: CASRDRDRGYEQYF. This chain joins TRBV19 and TRBJ2-7; the match to TRBD1 covers 10 bases. Germline trimming cut 6 bases from V and 4 bases from J; bases unmatched to any gene: 6. From germline, CDR1 is LNHDA and CDR2 SQIVND (reference sequence). The CDR3 runs 14 residues. The variable domain in full, with the rest retrieved from reference TRBV19 and TRBJ2-7, is DGGITQSPKYLFRKEGQNVTLSCEQNLNHDAMYWYRQDPGQGLRLIYYSQIVNDFQKGDIAEGYSVSREKKESFPLTVTSAQKNPTAFYLCASRDRDRGYEQYFGPGTRLTVT.

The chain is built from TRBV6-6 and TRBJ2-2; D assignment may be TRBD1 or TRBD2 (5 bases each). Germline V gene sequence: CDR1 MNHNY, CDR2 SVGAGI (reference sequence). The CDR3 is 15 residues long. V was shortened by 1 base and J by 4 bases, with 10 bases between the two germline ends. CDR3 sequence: CASSYFSDSTGELFF. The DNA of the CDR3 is TGTGCCAGCAGTTACTTTAGCGACAGCACCGGGGAGCTGTTTTTT.

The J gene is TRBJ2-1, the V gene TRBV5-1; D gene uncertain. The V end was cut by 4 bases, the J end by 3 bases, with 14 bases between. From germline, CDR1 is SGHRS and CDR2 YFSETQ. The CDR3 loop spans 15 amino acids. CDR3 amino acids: CASSEHGIFYNEQFF. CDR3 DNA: TGCGCCAGCAGCGAGCACGGCATCTTCTACAATGAGCAGTTCTTC. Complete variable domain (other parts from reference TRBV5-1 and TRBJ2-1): KAGVTQTPRYLIKTRGQQVTLSCSPISGHRSVSWYQQTPGQGLQFLFEYFSETQRNKGNFPGRFSGRQFSNSRSEMNVSTLELGDSALYLCASSEHGIFYNEQFFGPGTRLTVL.

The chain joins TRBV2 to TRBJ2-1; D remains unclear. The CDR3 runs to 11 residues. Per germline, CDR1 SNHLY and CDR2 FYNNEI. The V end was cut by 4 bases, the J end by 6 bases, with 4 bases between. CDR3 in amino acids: CASSVLNEQFF. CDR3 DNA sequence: TGTGCCAGCAGTGTTCTCAATGAGCAGTTCTTC.

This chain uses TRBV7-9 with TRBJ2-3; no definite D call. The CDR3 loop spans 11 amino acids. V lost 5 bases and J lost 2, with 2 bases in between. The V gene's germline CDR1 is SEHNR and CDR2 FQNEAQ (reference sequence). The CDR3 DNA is TGTGCCAGCAGCGTCACAGATACGCAGTATTTT. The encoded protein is CASSVTDTQYF. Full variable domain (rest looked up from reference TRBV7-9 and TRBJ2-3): DTGVSQNPRHKITKRGQNVTFRCDPISEHNRLYWYRQTLGQGPEFLTYFQNEAQLEKSRLLSDRFSAERPKGSFSTLEIQRTEQGDSAMYLCASSVTDTQYFGPGTRLTVL.

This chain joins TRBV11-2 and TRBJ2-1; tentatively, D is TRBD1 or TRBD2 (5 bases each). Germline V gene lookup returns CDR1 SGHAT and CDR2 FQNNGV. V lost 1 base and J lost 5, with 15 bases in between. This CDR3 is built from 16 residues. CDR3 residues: CASSLGWFGANNEQFF. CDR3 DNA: TGTGCCAGCAGCTTAGGGTGGTTCGGGGCCAACAATGAGCAGTTCTTC.

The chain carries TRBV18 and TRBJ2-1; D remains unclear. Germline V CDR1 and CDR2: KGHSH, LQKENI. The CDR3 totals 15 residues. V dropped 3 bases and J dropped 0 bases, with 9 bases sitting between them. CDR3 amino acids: CASSPGRGSYNEQFF. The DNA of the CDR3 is TGTGCCAGCTCACCGGGCAGAGGCTCCTACAATGAGCAGTTCTTC.

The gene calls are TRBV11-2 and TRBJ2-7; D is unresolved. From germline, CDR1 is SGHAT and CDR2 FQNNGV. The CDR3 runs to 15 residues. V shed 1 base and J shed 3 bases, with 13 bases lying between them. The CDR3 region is CASSLVALTNYEQYF. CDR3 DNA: TGTGCCAGCAGCTTAGTTGCCCTCACGAACTACGAGCAGTACTTC.

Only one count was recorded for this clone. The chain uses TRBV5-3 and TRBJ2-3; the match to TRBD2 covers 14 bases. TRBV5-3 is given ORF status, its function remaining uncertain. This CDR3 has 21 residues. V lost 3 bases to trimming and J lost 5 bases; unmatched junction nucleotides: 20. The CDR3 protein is CARSSAPSRLAGGPLGDTQYF. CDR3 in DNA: TGTGCCAGAAGCTCTGCCCCTTCCCGACTAGCGGGAGGGCCCCTTGGAGATACGCAGTATTTT.

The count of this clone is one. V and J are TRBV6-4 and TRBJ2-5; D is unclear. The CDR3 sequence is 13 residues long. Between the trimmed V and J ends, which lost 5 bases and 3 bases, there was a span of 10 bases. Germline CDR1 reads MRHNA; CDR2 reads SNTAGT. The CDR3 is CASSQYLEETQYF. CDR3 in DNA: TGTGCCAGCAGTCAGTACTTGGAAGAGACCCAGTACTTC.

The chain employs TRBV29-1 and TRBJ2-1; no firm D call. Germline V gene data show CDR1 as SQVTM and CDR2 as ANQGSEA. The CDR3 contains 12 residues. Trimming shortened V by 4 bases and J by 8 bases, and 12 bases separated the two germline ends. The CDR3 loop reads CSVGPNWDEQFF. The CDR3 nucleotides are TGCAGCGTTGGGCCCAACTGGGATGAGCAGTTCTTC.

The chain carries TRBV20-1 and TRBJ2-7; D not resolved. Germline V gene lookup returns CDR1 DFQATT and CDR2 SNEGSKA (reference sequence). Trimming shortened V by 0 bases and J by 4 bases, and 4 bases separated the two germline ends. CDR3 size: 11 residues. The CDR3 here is CSARDHYEQYF. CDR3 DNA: TGCAGTGCTAGAGATCATTACGAGCAGTACTTC.

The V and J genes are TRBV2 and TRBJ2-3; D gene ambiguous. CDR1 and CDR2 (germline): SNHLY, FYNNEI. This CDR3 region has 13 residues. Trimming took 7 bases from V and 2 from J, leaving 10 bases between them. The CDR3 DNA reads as TGTGCCAGCAAGACCGAGATCACAGATACGCAGTATTTT. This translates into CASKTEITDTQYF.

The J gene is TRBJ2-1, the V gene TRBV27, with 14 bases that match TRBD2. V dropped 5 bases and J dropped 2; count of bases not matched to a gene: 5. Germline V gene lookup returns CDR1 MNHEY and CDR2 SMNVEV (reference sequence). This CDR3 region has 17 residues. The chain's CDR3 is CASSKGLAGAPYNEQFF. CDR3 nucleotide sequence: TGTGCCAGCAGTAAGGGACTAGCGGGAGCGCCCTACAATGAGCAGTTCTTC.

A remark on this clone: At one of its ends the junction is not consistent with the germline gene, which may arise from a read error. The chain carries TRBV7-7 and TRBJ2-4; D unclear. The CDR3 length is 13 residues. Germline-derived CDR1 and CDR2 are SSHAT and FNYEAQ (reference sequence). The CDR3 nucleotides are TGTGCTAGCAGCTTAGACTTATCAAACATTCAGTACTTC. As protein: CASSLDLSNIQYF.

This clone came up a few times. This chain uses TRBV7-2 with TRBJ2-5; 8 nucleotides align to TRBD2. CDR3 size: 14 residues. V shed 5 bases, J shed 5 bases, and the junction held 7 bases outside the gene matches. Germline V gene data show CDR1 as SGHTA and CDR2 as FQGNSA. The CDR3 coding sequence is TGTGCCAGCAGCCGAGGACTAGCTAAGGAGACCCAGTACTTC. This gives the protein CASSRGLAKETQYF.

CDR3 sequence reads: CASSLWGGAYEQYF. CDR3 bases: TGTGCCAGCAGTTTATGGGGCGGAGCCTACGAGCAGTACTTC. The V gene is TRBV27, the J gene TRBJ2-7; perhaps TRBD1 as D (5 bases). V shed 1 base and J shed 2 bases, with 9 bases lying between them. The length of the CDR3 is 14 residues. From germline, CDR1 is MNHEY and CDR2 SMNVEV (reference sequence).

In DNA, the CDR3 is TGTGCCAGTAGTATATTTCACCGGTACGAGCAGTACTTC. It yields the protein CASSIFHRYEQYF. The chain uses TRBV19 and TRBJ2-7; D is undetermined. CDR1 and CDR2 from the germline V gene are LNHDA and SQIVND (reference sequence). The ends were cut back, 2 bases at V and 4 bases at J, with 9 bases in the middle. This CDR3 region has 13 residues.

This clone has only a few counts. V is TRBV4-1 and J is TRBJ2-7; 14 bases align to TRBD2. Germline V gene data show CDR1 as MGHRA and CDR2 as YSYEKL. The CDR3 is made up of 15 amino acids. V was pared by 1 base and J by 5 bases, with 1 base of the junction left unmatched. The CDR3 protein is CASSQVGLAGDEQYF. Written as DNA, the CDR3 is TGCGCCAGCAGCCAAGTGGGACTAGCGGGAGACGAGCAGTACTTC.

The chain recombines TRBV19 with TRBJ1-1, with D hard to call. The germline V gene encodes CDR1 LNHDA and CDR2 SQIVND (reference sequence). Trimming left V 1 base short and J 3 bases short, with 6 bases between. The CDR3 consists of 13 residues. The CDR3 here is CASSIAGYTEAFF. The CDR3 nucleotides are TGTGCCAGTAGTATAGCGGGGTACACTGAAGCTTTCTTT.

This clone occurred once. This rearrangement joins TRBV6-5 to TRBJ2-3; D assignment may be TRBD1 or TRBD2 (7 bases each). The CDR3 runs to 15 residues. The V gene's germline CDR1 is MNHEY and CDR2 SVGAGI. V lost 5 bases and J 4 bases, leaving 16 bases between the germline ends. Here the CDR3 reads CASSTQGGYSDTQYF. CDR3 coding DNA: TGTGCCAGCAGTACGCAGGGGGGGTATTCAGATACGCAGTATTTT.

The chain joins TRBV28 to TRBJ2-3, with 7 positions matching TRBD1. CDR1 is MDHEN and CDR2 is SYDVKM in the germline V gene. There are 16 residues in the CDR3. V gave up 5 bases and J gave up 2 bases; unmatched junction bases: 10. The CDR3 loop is CASSAVGDRATDTQYF. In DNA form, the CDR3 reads TGTGCCAGCAGTGCCGTCGGGGACAGAGCCACAGATACGCAGTATTTT.

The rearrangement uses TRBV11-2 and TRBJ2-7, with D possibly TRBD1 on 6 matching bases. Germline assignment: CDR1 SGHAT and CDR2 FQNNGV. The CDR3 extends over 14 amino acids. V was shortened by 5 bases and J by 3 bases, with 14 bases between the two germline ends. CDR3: CASSLVGAFYEQYF. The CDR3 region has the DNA TGTGCCAGCAGCCTTGTGGGGGCCTTCTACGAGCAGTACTTC.

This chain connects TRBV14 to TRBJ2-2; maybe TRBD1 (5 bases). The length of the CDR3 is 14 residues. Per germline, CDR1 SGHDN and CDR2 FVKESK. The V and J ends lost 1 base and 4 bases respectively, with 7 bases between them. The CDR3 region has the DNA TGTGCCAGCAGCCAAGTCACAGGCACCGGGGAGCTGTTTTTT. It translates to CASSQVTGTGELFF.

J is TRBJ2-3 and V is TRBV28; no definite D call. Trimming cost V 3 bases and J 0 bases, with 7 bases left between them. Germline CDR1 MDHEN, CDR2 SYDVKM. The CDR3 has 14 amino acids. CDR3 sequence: CASSFSLSTDTQYF. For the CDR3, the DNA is TGTGCCAGCAGTTTTAGTCTCAGCACAGATACGCAGTATTTT.